This T cell receptor beta chain was obtained from a study of T cells in Graves' hyperthyroidism and ophthalmopathy. Ten or more counts support this clonotype. RNA transcripts provided the source from which TCR beta CDR3 regions were amplified. Researchers ran a first-round RT-PCR on the TCR CDR3 using the HTBI primer set. TCRdb independently ran MiXCR on the multiplex PCR reads; one entry per CDR3 protein. This sample has hundreds of thousands of distinct CDR3 sequences, with more than 11% found just once. CDR1 is LGHDT and CDR2 is YNNKEL in the germline V gene (reference sequence). Trimming took off 0 bases at V and 3 bases at J, with 8 bases between the two ends. CDR3 length: 14 amino acids.

The chain carries TRBV3-1 and TRBJ2-5; D is unclear. The TCR comes from a woman in her 30s with Graves' hyperthyroidism. The sequencing input was blood. The CDR3 bases are TGTGCCAGCAGCCAAGATGGGCCGGAAGAGACCCAGTACTTC. Translating gives CASSQDGPEETQYF.